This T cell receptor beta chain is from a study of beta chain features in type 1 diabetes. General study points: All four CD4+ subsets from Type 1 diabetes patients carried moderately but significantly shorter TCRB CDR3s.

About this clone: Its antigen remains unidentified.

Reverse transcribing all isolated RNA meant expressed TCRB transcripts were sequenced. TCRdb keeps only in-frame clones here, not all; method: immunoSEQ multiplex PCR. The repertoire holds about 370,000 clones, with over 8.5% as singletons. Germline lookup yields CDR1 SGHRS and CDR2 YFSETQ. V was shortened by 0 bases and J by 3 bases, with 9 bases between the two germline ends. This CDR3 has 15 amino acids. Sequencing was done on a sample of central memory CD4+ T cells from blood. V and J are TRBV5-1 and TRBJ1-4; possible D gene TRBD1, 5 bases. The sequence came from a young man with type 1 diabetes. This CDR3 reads CASSLGRGPNEKLFF. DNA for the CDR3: TGCGCCAGCAGCTTGGGACGGGGACCTAATGAAAAACTGTTTTTT. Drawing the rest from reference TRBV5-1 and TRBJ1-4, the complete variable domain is KAGVTQTPRYLIKTRGQQVTLSCSPISGHRSVSWYQQTPGQGLQFLFEYFSETQRNKGNFPGRFSGRQFSNSRSEMNVSTLELGDSALYLCASSLGRGPNEKLFFGSGTQLSVL.